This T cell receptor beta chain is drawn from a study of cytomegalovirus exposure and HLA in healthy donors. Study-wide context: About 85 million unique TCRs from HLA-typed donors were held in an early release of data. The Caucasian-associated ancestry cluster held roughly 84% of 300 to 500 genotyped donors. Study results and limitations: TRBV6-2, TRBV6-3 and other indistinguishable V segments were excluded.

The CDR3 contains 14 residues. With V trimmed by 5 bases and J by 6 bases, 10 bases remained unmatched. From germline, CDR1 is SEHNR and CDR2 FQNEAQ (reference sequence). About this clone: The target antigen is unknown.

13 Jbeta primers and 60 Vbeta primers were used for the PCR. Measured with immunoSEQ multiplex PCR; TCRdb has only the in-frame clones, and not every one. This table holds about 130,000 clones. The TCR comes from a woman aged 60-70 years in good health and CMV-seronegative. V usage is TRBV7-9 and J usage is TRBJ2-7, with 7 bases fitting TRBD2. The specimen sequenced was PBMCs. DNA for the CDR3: TGTGCCAGCAGCCCTTTCGGGGGAGGGAGCGAGCAGTACTTC. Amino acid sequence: CASSPFGGGSEQYF.